These T cell receptor beta chains were read from a single sample in a study of prognosis after radiotherapy for stage I lung cancer. TCRdb passed the multiplex PCR reads through MiXCR, listing each CDR3 protein once. The sample lists fewer than 20,000 distinct CDR3 sequences; about 18% were seen once. Here the sequenced sample was PBMCs, taken before or after stereotactic body radiation therapy (not recorded which). These receptors all come from a donor over 45 with non-small cell lung cancer. CDR3s include the opening cysteine and the closing phenylalanine or tryptophan. D genes are given only for firm matches. Not every row has a clone size; where given, it reads once, few, many or a size class.

>TRBJ1-1|many|14|TRBV5-1|NA
CASSLLTRVDEAFF
TGCGCCAGCAGCTTGCTAACTCGAGTTGATGAAGCTTTCTTT
>TRBJ2-2|many|14|TRBV6-4|NA
CASSRGKNTGELFF
TGTGCCAGCAGTAGGGGAAAGAACACCGGGGAGCTGTTTTTT
>TRBJ1-6|NA|14|TRBV11-2|TRBD1
CASSTGQTNSPLHF
TGTGCCAGCAGCACGGGACAGACCAATTCACCCCTCCACTTT
>TRBJ2-3|medium-sized|16|TRBV20-1|TRBD1
CSARARGRTSTDTQYF
TGCAGTGCTAGAGCCAGGGGGAGAACTAGCACAGATACGCAGTATTTT
>TRBJ2-3|many|12|TRBV3-1|NA
CASTRGTDTQYF
TGTGCCAGCACGAGGGGAACGGATACGCAGTATTTT
>TRBJ2-1|NA|15|TRBV7-6|NA
CASSLGQAIYNEQFF
TGTGCCAGCAGCTTAGGGCAGGCGATCTACAATGAGCAGTTCTTC
>TRBJ1-1|many|15|TRBV28|TRBD1
CASSLGTGGRAEAFF
TGTGCCAGCAGTTTAGGGACAGGGGGGAGGGCTGAAGCTTTCTTT
>TRBJ2-2|many|13|TRBV15|NA
CATSRDLAGELFF
TGTGCCACCAGCAGAGATTTGGCCGGGGAGCTGTTTTTT
>TRBJ1-2|many|9|TRBV5-1|NA
CASSYGYTF
TGCGCCAGCAGCTATGGCTACACCTTC
>TRBJ1-6|NA|17|TRBV5-1|NA
CASSLGPHAAYNSPLHF
TGCGCCAGCAGCTTGGGGCCACATGCTGCCTATAATTCACCCCTCCACTTT
>TRBJ1-6|many|17|TRBV6-1|NA
CASTLSSTGAVNSPLHF
TGTGCCAGCACTCTATCTTCGACAGGCGCCGTCAATTCACCCCTCCACTTT
>TRBJ2-7|many|15|TRBV4-2|TRBD2
CASSPGTSGDYEQYF
TGTGCCAGCAGCCCGGGGACTAGCGGGGATTACGAGCAGTACTTC
>TRBJ1-3|many|15|TRBV5-4|TRBD1
CASSWGDRGRNTIYF
TGTGCCAGCAGCTGGGGGGACAGGGGAAGAAACACCATATATTTT
>TRBJ2-7|many|13|TRBV7-2|NA
CASSLTGTYEQYF
TGTGCCAGCAGCTTAACAGGTACCTACGAGCAGTACTTC
>TRBJ2-7|NA|14|TRBV5-6|NA
CASSSMISSYEQYF
TGTGCCAGCAGCTCCATGATCAGCTCCTACGAGCAGTACTTC
>TRBJ1-3|many|14|TRBV9|NA
CASSAKGQGNTIYF
TGTGCCAGCAGCGCGAAAGGACAGGGAAACACCATATATTTT
>TRBJ2-2|many|13|TRBV20-1|NA
CSAKSGSTGELFF
TGCAGTGCTAAGTCGGGATCCACCGGGGAGCTGTTTTTT
>TRBJ2-1|NA|17|TRBV7-2|NA
CASSLAPGGTSYNEQFF
TGTGCCAGCAGTTTAGCGCCTGGCGGGACCTCCTACAATGAGCAGTTCTTC
>TRBJ1-1|many|13|TRBV4-2|NA
CASSRGPNTEAFF
TGTGCCAGCAGCAGAGGCCCGAACACTGAAGCTTTCTTT
>TRBJ2-2|many|19|TRBV25-1|TRBD2
CASSELGTSGGAGTGELFF
TGTGCCAGCAGTGAATTGGGGACTAGCGGGGGGGCCGGGACCGGGGAGCTGTTTTTT
>TRBJ2-1|many|14|TRBV18|NA
CASSPTDNYNEQFF
TGTGCCAGCTCACCAACGGACAATTACAATGAGCAGTTCTTC
>TRBJ1-4|many|12|TRBV30|NA
CAFRRANEKLFF
TGTGCCTTCCGGCGTGCTAATGAAAAACTGTTTTTT
>TRBJ1-1|few|14|TRBV6-1|TRBD1
CASLSGGGNTEAFF
TGTGCCAGCCTATCAGGGGGGGGGAACACTGAAGCTTTCTTT
>TRBJ2-6|many|14|TRBV7-9|NA
CASSDRGGANVLTF
TGTGCCAGCAGCGATAGAGGTGGGGCCAACGTCCTGACTTTC
>TRBJ1-1|NA|13|TRBV5-4|NA
CASSLRQNTEAFF
TGTGCCAGCAGCCTTAGACAGAACACTGAAGCTTTCTTT
>TRBJ2-1|many|16|TRBV7-3|TRBD2
CASSLSAGAAYNEQFF
TGTGCCAGCAGCTTATCAGCGGGAGCAGCCTACAATGAGCAGTTCTTC
>TRBJ2-3|once|18|TRBV7-6|TRBD2
CASSFLGTSGGCTDTQYF
TGTGCCAGCAGCTTCCTCGGGACTAGCGGGGGGTGCACAGATACGCAGTATTTT
>TRBJ2-1|many|17|TRBV6-1|TRBD2
CASSRLAGGPSGNEQFF
TGTGCCAGCAGCAGACTAGCGGGGGGCCCTTCGGGCAATGAGCAGTTCTTC
>TRBJ2-3|many|15|TRBV27|NA
CASRRRETVTDTQYF
TGTGCCAGCCGCCGACGGGAGACAGTCACAGATACGCAGTATTTT
>TRBJ2-3|many|16|TRBV27|NA
CASREGRTPSTDTQYF
TGTGCCAGCAGGGAGGGGAGGACCCCTAGCACAGATACGCAGTATTTT
>TRBJ2-3|many|17|TRBV18|TRBD2
CASSPRVTSGSTDTQYF
TGTGCCAGCTCACCACGGGTGACTAGCGGTAGCACAGATACGCAGTATTTT
>TRBJ2-3|many|13|TRBV3-1|NA
CASKDPFTDTQYF
TGTGCCAGCAAGGACCCTTTCACAGATACGCAGTATTTT
>TRBJ2-2|medium-sized|16|TRBV11-2|NA
CASSWPTDGNTGELFF
TGTGCCAGCAGCTGGCCCACAGACGGAAACACCGGGGAGCTGTTTTTT
>TRBJ2-3|NA|15|TRBV7-6|TRBD2
CASSFLGTSGDTQYF
TGTGCCAGCAGCTTCCTCGGGACTAGCGGTGATACGCAGTATTTT
>TRBJ2-7|many|12|TRBV20-1|NA
CSARGSDYEQYF
TGCAGTGCTCGGGGGTCCGACTACGAGCAGTACTTC
>TRBJ1-3|few|16|TRBV10-3|NA
CAITATPSGTGNTIYF
TGTGCCATCACTGCGACCCCATCCGGCACTGGAAACACCATATATTTT
>TRBJ2-7|many|13|TRBV20-1|NA
CSASGTASYEQYF
TGCAGTGCTTCCGGGACGGCCTCCTACGAGCAGTACTTC
>TRBJ2-2|many|12|TRBV7-9|NA
CASTNGYGELFF
TGTGCCAGCACCAACGGATACGGGGAGCTGTTTTTT
>TRBJ2-1|many|15|TRBV7-3|TRBD2
CASSLWGSGDNEQFF
TGTGCCAGCAGCTTATGGGGTAGCGGGGACAATGAGCAGTTCTTC
>TRBJ1-1|many|13|TRBV12-5|NA
CASGFRGSTEAFF
TGTGCTAGTGGTTTCAGAGGGAGCACTGAAGCTTTCTTT
>TRBJ2-5|NA|12|TRBV11-2|NA
CASSGGKETQYF
TGTGCCAGCAGCGGGGGTAAAGAGACCCAGTACTTC
>TRBJ2-5|medium-sized|14|TRBV11-3|NA
CASSPEQAQETQYF
TGTGCCAGCAGCCCGGAACAGGCCCAAGAGACCCAGTACTTC
>TRBJ1-5|many|18|TRBV28|NA
CASRLQGGVFIGNQPQHF
TGTGCCAGCAGGTTACAGGGCGGTGTCTTTATTGGCAATCAGCCCCAGCATTTT
>TRBJ2-2|many|16|TRBV9|NA
CASSPRGALTTGELFF
TGTGCCAGCAGCCCCCGGGGGGCGCTCACCACCGGGGAGCTGTTTTTT
>TRBJ2-5|many|14|TRBV11-2|TRBD2
CASSSSSGQETQYF
TGTGCCAGCAGCTCTTCTAGCGGACAAGAGACCCAGTACTTC
>TRBJ2-5|many|11|TRBV7-9|NA
CASSYGETQYF
TGTGCCAGCAGCTATGGGGAGACCCAGTACTTC
>TRBJ2-3|many|17|TRBV12-5|NA
CASGLVIIRSGTDTQYF
TGTGCTAGTGGTTTGGTAATAATTAGGAGCGGCACAGATACGCAGTATTTT
>TRBJ2-1|many|16|TRBV11-2|TRBD2
CASSLAGGSSGKKQFF
TGTGCCAGCAGCTTAGCCGGTGGGTCTAGCGGGAAGAAACAGTTCTTC
>TRBJ2-3|NA|16|TRBV20-1|NA
CSARDPVTPDTDTQYF
TGCAGTGCTAGAGATCCAGTCACACCTGACACAGATACCCAGTATTTT
>TRBJ2-2|many|12|TRBV7-8|NA
CASSSYTGELFF
TGTGCCAGCAGCAGTTACACCGGGGAGCTGTTTTTT
>TRBJ2-3|many|17|TRBV6-2/TRBV6-3|TRBD1
CASSETQGAPGTDTQYF
TGTGCCAGCAGTGAAACCCAGGGGGCGCCGGGAACAGATACGCAGTATTTT
>TRBJ2-7|many|15|TRBV28|TRBD1
CASRKPGQGDYEQYF
TGTGCCAGCAGGAAACCAGGACAGGGGGACTACGAGCAGTACTTC
>TRBJ1-1|many|15|TRBV6-1|TRBD1
CASRYTGQGNTEAFF
TGTGCCAGCAGATATACGGGACAGGGGAACACTGAAGCTTTCTTT
>TRBJ2-3|medium-sized|17|TRBV7-2|TRBD2
CASSLGSAGAGQDTQYF
TGTGCCAGCAGCTTAGGATCTGCGGGAGCCGGTCAAGATACGCAGTATTTT
>TRBJ2-7|many|14|TRBV12-3/TRBV12-4|TRBD2
CASSLMAGVYEQYF
TGTGCCAGCAGTTTAATGGCGGGAGTGTACGAGCAGTACTTC